This T cell receptor beta chain was profiled in a study of somatic mutations in cytotoxic T cells in rheumatoid arthritis. Study background: The authors flow-sorted some V beta antibody-stained T-cell populations at nearly 100% purity, including V beta1+ cells that they sequenced for TCRB.

Points from the study as a whole: Rheumatoid arthritis patients showed CD8+ clonality increasing with age, unlike healthy controls. Patients with a largest CD8+ clone exceeding 20% of CD8+ cells numbered 8 of 65.

Assay: immunoSEQ multiplex PCR; the TCRdb copy retains only in-frame clones and omits some. The repertoire holds 13,000 or so clones, with roughly 82% as singletons. Comment on this clone: Its antigen is not known.

The sequenced sample was CD8+ T cells sorted from blood. This sequence was found in an adult with rheumatoid arthritis.

CDR3 region: CASLAYEQYF. In nucleotides, the CDR3 is TGTGCCTCCTTGGCGTACGAGCAGTACTTC. V usage is TRBV6-1 and J usage is TRBJ2-7; no clear D. The germline V gene encodes CDR1 MNHNS and CDR2 SASEGT. This CDR3 spans 10 amino acids. Trimming removed 11 bases from V and 4 bases from J, with 9 bases in between.